The text below deals with one TCR beta chain. Its target is not known. CDR1 is PRHDT and CDR2 is FYEKMQ in the germline V gene (reference sequence). The CDR3 runs to 15 residues. Trimming removed 5 bases from V and 6 bases from J; junction bases left unmatched: 9. Sequenced by immunoSEQ multiplex PCR; TCRdb stores in-frame clones only, minus some. The table lists roughly 380,000 clones, about 88% of them singletons. The sample's treatment: some 20 received Ad26.COV2.S at low or high dose, single or two shots; about 5 received placebo; per-sample allocation not given. Sampling happened 63 days after the first vaccine or placebo injection. The record originates from a study of Ad26.COV2.S vaccination and SARS-CoV-2 variants. Study background: Participants got Ad26.COV2.S intramuscularly, once or twice 56 days apart.

Findings of the study overall: Vaccine recipients posted higher spike-specific TCR breadth than their placebo counterparts. It was reported that spike-specific CD8+ and CD4+ T cell responses were substantially broad after vaccination.

This rearrangement joins TRBV13 to TRBJ1-2; 10 nucleotides line up with TRBD1. The sequence derives from a person aged 18-60 years who received the Ad26.COV2.S COVID-19 vaccine or a placebo. The sample here was peripheral blood, taken in a trial of Ad26.COV2.S vaccine versus placebo. CDR3 protein: CASSEKTGGEDGYTF. CDR3 bases: TGTGCCAGCAGCGAGAAGACAGGGGGCGAGGATGGCTACACCTTC.